This T cell receptor beta chain was documented in a study of neurological immune-mediated disorders. This clonotype was counted ten times or more. The germline V gene has CDR1 MNHEY and CDR2 SVGAGI. CDR3 length: 15 amino acids. V lost 6 bases to trimming and J lost 1 base; unmatched junction nucleotides: 6. From the 5' RACE reads, TCRdb called clonotypes with MiXCR, one entry per CDR3 protein. The table includes 80,000 to 100,000 distinct CDR3 sequences, 3% to 4.5% detected once. The chain employs TRBV6-5 and TRBJ2-5, with 9 positions matching TRBD2. Sequencing was done on a sample of PBMCs. The source of this sequence is a woman in her 50s with multiple sclerosis. Written as DNA, the CDR3 is TGTGCCAGCAGACCCTCGGGACTAGCCCAAGAGACCCAGTACTTC. Its protein is CASRPSGLAQETQYF.